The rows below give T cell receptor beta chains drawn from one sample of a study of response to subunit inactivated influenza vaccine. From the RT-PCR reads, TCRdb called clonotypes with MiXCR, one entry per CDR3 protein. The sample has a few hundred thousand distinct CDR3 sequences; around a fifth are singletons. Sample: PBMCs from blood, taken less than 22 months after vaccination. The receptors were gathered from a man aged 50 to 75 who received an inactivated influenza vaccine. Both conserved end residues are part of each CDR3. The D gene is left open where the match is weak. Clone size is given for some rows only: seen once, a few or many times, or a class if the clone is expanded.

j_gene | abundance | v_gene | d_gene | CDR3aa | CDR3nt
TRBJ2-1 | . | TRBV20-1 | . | CSARDTLPGVGNEQFF | TGCAGTGCTAGAGATACTCTACCGGGAGTTGGCAATGAGCAGTTCTTC
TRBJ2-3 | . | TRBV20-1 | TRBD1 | CSASPGDRGTDTQYF | TGCAGTGCTAGCCCGGGGGACAGGGGCACAGATACGCAGTATTTT
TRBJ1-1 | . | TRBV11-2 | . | CASSLGHLQGFTEAFF | TGTGCCAGCAGCTTAGGCCACTTACAGGGCTTCACTGAAGCTTTCTTT
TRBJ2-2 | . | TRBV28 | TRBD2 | CASSRIAGGKPLNTGELFF | TGTGCCAGCAGTCGCATAGCCGGGGGGAAGCCCCTGAACACCGGGGAGCTGTTTTTT
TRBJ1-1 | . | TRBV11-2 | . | CASSLGWGPPRYTEAFF | TGTGCCAGCAGCTTAGGGTGGGGCCCTCCTCGGTACACTGAAGCTTTCTTT
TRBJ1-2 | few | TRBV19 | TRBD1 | CASVSGTGTGYTF | TGTGCCAGTGTCTCCGGGACAGGGACGGGCTACACCTTC
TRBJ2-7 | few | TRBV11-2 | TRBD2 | CASSPRLAGVYEQYF | TGTGCCAGCAGCCCTAGACTAGCGGGGGTCTACGAGCAGTACTTC
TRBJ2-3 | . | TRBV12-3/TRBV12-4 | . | CASSLTPGINTDTQYF | TGTGCCAGCAGTTTAACCCCGGGGATCAACACAGATACGCAGTATTTT
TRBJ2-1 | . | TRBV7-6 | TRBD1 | CASSLFAGTGAYNEQFF | TGTGCCAGCAGCTTATTCGCCGGGACAGGGGCTTACAATGAGCAGTTCTTC
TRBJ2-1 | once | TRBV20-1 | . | CSARDLSPQSYNEQFF | TGCAGTGCTAGAGATCTGTCACCACAATCCTACAATGAGCAGTTCTTC
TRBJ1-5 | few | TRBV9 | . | CASSIPPLQGGQPQHF | TGTGCCAGCAGCATCCCGCCCTTACAGGGAGGACAGCCCCAGCATTTT
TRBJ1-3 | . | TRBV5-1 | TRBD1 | CASSLEQGPGNTIYF | TGCGCCAGCAGCTTGGAACAGGGGCCTGGAAACACCATATATTTT
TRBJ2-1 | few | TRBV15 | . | CATSRDPGSDNEQFF | TGTGCCACCAGCAGAGATCCAGGGAGTGACAATGAGCAGTTCTTC
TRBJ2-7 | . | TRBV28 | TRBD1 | CASSFDKVGRGQVTYEQYF | TGTGCCAGCAGTTTCGATAAGGTTGGGCGGGGACAGGTGACCTACGAGCAGTACTTC
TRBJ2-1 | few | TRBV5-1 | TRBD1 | CASSLGGTGEQFF | TGCGCCAGCAGCTTGGGCGGGACAGGAGAGCAGTTCTTC
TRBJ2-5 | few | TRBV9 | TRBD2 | CASSAKLAGGQETQYF | TGTGCCAGCAGCGCCAAACTAGCGGGAGGTCAAGAGACCCAGTACTTC
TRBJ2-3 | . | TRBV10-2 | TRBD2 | CASSESGLAGLWTDTQYF | TGCGCCAGCAGTGAGTCTGGGCTAGCGGGACTGTGGACAGATACGCAGTATTTT
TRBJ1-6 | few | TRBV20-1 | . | CSATGPGESSPLHF | TGCAGTGCTACGGGTCCCGGGGAAAGTTCACCCCTCCACTTT
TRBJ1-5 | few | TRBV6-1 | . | CASSGQNQPQHF | TGTGCCAGCAGTGGACAGAATCAGCCCCAGCATTTT
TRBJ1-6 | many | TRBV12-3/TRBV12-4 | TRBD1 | CATSLRQGNTSPLHF | TGTGCCACCAGTTTAAGACAGGGCAACACCTCACCCCTCCACTTT
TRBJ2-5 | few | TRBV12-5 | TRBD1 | CASGQSGGQETQYF | TGTGCTAGTGGTCAATCAGGGGGCCAAGAGACCCAGTACTTC
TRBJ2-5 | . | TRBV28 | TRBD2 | CASSTTSGGARETQYF | TGTGCCAGCAGCACCACTAGCGGGGGGGCCCGAGAGACCCAGTACTTC
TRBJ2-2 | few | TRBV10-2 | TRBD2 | CASSDLLAGGPGELFF | TGCGCCAGCAGTGACCTACTAGCGGGGGGGCCCGGGGAGCTGTTTTTT
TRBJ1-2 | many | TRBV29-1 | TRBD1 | CSVVPTGNYGYTF | TGCAGCGTTGTGCCGACAGGGAACTATGGCTACACCTTC
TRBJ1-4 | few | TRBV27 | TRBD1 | CASSRAGGWNEKLFF | TGTGCCAGCAGCCGGGCAGGGGGGTGGAATGAAAAACTGTTTTTT
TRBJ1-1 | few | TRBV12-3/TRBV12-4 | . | CASSLDTGGTEAFF | TGTGCCAGCAGTTTAGACACGGGGGGCACTGAAGCTTTCTTT
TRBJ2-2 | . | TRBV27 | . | CASSLDEGSNTGELFF | TGTGCCAGCAGTTTAGATGAGGGGTCCAACACCGGGGAGCTGTTTTTT
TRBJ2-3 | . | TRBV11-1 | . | CASSLRLLGGADTQYF | TGTGCCAGCAGCTTAAGGCTTTTGGGGGGCGCAGATACGCAGTATTTT
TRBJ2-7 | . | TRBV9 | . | CASSVGTQSYEQYF | TGTGCCAGCAGCGTCGGGACACAATCTTACGAGCAGTACTTC
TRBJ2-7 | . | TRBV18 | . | CASSPPMQSYEQYF | TGTGCCAGCTCACCACCGATGCAGTCCTACGAGCAGTACTTC
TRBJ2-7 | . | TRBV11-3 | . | CASSLDARDEQYF | TGTGCCAGCAGCTTAGATGCGCGGGACGAGCAGTACTTC
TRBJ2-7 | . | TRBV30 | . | CAWMSTGTYEQYF | TGTGCCTGGATGAGTACAGGGACGTACGAGCAGTACTTC
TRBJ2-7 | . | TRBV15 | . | CATSRSETYEQYF | TGTGCCACCAGTCGCTCTGAAACCTACGAGCAGTACTTC
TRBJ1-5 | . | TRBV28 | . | CASATGSPRQPQHF | TGTGCCAGCGCGACAGGATCCCCCAGGCAGCCCCAGCATTTT
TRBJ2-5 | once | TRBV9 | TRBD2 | CASSVGLAGIQETQYF | TGTGCCAGCAGCGTAGGGCTAGCGGGAATTCAAGAGACCCAGTACTTC
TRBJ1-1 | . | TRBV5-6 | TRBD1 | CASSSLQGGGGRTEAFF | TGTGCCAGCAGCTCTCTACAGGGGGGAGGCGGAAGGACTGAAGCTTTCTTT
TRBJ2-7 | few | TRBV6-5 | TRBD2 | CASSSSASGSYEQYF | TGTGCCAGCAGTTCCAGTGCTAGCGGGTCCTACGAGCAGTACTTC
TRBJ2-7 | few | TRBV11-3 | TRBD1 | CASSGPYPGQKRTYEQYF | TGTGCCAGCAGCGGACCCTATCCGGGACAGAAAAGAACCTACGAGCAGTACTTC
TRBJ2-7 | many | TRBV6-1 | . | CASSPHRAGWEQYF | TGTGCCAGCAGTCCCCACCGGGCGGGTTGGGAGCAGTACTTC
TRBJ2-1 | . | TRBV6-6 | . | CASKFGGYNEQFF | TGTGCCAGCAAATTCGGGGGATACAATGAGCAGTTCTTC
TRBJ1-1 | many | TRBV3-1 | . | CASGDTEAFF | TGTGCCTCCGGGGACACTGAAGCTTTCTTT
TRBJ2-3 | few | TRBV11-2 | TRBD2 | CASSPTVGLAVNTDTQYF | TGTGCCAGCAGCCCCACGGTAGGACTAGCGGTAAACACAGATACGCAGTATTTT
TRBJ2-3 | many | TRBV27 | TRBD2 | CASSLLAGGPLDTQYF | TGTGCCAGCAGTTTATTAGCGGGAGGGCCCCTGGATACGCAGTATTTT